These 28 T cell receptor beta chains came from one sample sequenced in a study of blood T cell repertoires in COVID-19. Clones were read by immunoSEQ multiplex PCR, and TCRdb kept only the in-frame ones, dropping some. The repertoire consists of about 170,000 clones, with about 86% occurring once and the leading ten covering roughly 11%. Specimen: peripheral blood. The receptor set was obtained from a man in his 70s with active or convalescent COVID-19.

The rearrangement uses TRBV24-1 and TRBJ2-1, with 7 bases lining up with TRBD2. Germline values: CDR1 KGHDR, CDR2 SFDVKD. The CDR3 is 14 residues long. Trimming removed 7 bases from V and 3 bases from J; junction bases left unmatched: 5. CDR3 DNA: TGTGCCACCAGCAGCGGGGTTCTCTACAATGAGCAGTTCTTC. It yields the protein CATSSGVLYNEQFF.

The CDR3 loop is CASSLGAGRGRSEQYF. The DNA of the CDR3 is TGCGCCAGCAGCTTGGGGGCAGGCAGGGGGCGCAGCGAGCAGTACTTC. The chain uses TRBV5-1 and TRBJ2-7; TRBD1 matches at 8 bases. Germline CDR1 and CDR2: SGHRS and YFSETQ. This CDR3 region has 16 residues. Trimming cost V 0 bases and J 6 bases; bases outside gene matches: 11. The full variable domain, rest sourced from reference TRBV5-1 and TRBJ2-7, is KAGVTQTPRYLIKTRGQQVTLSCSPISGHRSVSWYQQTPGQGLQFLFEYFSETQRNKGNFPGRFSGRQFSNSRSEMNVSTLELGDSALYLCASSLGAGRGRSEQYFGPGTRLTVT.

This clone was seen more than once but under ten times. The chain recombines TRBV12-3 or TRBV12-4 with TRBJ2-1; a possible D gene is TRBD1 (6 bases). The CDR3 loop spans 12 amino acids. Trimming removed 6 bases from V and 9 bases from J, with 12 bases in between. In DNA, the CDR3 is TGTGCCAGCAGCCTGGACAGATTTGAGCAGTTCTTC. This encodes CASSLDRFEQFF.

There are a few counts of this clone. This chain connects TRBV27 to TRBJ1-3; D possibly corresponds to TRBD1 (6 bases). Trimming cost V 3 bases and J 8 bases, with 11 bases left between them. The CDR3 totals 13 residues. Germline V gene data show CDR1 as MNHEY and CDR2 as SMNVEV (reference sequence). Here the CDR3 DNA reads TGTGCCAGCAGTTTGGTACAGGGATACACCATATATTTT. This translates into CASSLVQGYTIYF.

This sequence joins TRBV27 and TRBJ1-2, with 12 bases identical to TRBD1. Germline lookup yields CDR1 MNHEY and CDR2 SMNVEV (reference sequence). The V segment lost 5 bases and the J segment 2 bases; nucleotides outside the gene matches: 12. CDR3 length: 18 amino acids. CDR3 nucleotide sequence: TGTGCCAGCAGTCCCCCGAGGGGGGGACAGGGGGCGAACTATGGCTACACCTTC. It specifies CASSPPRGGQGANYGYTF.

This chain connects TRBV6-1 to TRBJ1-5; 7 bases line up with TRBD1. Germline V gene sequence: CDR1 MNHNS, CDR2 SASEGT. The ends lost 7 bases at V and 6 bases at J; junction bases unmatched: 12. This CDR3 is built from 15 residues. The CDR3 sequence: CASTLRGGVFQPQHF. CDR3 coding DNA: TGTGCCAGCACCCTAAGAGGGGGCGTATTTCAGCCCCAGCATTTT.

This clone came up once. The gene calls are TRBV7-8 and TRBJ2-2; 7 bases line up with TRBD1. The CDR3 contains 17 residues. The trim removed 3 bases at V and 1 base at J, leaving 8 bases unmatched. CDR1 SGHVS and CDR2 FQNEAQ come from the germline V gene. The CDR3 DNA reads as TGTGCCAGCAGCTTCGCCCCGGGACAGATGAACACCGGGGAGCTGTTTTTT. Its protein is CASSFAPGQMNTGELFF.

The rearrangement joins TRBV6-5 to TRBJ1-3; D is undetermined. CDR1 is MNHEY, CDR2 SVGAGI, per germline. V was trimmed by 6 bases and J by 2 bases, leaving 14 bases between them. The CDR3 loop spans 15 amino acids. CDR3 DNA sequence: TGTGCCAGCAGATGGGGTGAGGGCCCTGGAAACACCATATATTTT. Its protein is CASRWGEGPGNTIYF.

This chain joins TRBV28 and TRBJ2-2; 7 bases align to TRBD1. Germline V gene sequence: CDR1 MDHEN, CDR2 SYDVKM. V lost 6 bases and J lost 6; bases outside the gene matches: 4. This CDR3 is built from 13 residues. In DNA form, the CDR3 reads TGTGCCAGCAGAAGAGGGGGCTCCGGGGAGCTGTTTTTT. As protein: CASRRGGSGELFF.

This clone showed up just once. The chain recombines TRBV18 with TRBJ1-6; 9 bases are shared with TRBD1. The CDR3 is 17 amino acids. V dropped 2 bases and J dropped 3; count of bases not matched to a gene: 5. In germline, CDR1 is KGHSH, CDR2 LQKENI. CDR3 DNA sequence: TGTGCCAGCTCACCAACCGGGACAGGGCTCTATAATTCACCCCTCCACTTT. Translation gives CASSPTGTGLYNSPLHF.

Here the CDR3 reads CASSIAQGRDEQYF. The CDR3 DNA reads TGTGCCAGTAGTATAGCACAGGGAAGGGACGAGCAGTACTTC. The chain links TRBV19 to TRBJ2-7; D might be TRBD1 (6 bases). The germline CDR1 and CDR2 sequences are LNHDA and SQIVND (reference sequence). V was trimmed by 1 base and J by 5 bases, leaving 12 bases between them. The CDR3 is 14 amino acids.

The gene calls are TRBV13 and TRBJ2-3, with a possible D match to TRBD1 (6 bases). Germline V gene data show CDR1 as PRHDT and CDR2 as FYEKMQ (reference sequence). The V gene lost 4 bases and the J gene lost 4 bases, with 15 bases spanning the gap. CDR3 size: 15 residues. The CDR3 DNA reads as TGTGCCAGCAGCTGGGGACATTTGGGGGCAGATACGCAGTATTTT. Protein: CASSWGHLGADTQYF.

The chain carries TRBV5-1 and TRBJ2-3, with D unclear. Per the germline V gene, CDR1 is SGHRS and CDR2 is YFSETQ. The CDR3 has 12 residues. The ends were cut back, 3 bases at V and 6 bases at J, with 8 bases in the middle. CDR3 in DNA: TGCGCCAGCAGCTCGAACGGTGATACGCAGTATTTT. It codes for CASSSNGDTQYF.

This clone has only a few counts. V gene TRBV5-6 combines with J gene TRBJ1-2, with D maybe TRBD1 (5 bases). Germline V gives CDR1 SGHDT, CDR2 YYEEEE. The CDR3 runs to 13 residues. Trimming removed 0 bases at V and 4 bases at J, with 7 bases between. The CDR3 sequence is CASSLGTSYGYTF. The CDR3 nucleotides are TGTGCCAGCAGCTTGGGGACAAGCTATGGCTACACCTTC.

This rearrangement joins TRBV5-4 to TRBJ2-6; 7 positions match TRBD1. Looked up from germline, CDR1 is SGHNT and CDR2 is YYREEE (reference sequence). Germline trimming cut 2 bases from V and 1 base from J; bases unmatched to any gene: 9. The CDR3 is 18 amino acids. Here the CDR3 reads CASSLNRGFRSGANVLTF. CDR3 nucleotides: TGTGCCAGCAGCTTAAACAGGGGCTTTAGGTCTGGGGCCAACGTCCTGACTTTC. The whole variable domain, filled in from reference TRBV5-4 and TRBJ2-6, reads ETGVTQSPTHLIKTRGQQVTLRCSSQSGHNTVSWYQQALGQGPQFIFQYYREEENGRGNFPPRFSGLQFPNYSSELNVNALELDDSALYLCASSLNRGFRSGANVLTFGAGSRLTVL.

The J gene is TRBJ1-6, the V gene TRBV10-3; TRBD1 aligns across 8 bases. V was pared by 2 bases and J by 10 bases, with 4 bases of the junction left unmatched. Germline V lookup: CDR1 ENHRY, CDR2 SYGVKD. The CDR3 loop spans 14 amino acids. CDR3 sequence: CAISEETGGSPLHF. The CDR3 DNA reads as TGTGCCATCAGTGAGGAAACAGGGGGATCACCCCTCCACTTT.

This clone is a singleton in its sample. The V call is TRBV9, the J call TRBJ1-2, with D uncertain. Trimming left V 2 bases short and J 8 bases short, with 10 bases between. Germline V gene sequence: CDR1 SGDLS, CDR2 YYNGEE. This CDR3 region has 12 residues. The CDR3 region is CASSVPGFGYTF. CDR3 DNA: TGTGCCAGCAGCGTTCCAGGATTCGGCTACACCTTC.

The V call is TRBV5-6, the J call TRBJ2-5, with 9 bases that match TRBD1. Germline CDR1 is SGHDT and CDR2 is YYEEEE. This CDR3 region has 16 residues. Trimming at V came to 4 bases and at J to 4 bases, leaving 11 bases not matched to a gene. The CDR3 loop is CASSRTGTGYRETQYF. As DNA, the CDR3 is TGTGCCAGCAGCCGTACCGGGACAGGGTATCGAGAGACCCAGTACTTC.

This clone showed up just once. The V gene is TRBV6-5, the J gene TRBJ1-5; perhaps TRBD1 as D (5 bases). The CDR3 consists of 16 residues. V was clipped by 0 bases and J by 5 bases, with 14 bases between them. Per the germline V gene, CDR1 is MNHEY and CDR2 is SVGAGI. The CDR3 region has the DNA TGTGCCAGCAGTTACTCGAAGGGGCAGGGTGATCAGCCCCAGCATTTT. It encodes CASSYSKGQGDQPQHF.

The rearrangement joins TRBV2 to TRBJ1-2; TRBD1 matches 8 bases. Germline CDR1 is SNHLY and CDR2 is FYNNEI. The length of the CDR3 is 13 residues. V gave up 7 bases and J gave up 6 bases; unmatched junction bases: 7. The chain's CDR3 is CASMRTGIDGYTF. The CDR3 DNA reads TGTGCCAGCATGAGGACAGGGATCGATGGCTACACCTTC.

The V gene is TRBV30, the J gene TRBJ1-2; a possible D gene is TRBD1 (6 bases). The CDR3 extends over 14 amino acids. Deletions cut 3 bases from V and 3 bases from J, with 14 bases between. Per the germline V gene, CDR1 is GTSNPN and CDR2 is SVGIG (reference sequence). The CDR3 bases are TGTGCCTGGAGAACTACAGGGTTACACTATGGCTACACCTTC. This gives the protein CAWRTTGLHYGYTF.

The CDR3 nucleotides are TGTGCCAGCTCACCGGGGGGGGCTCGGGTGAACACTGAAGCTTTCTTT. This sequence encodes CASSPGGARVNTEAFF. The chain is built from TRBV18 and TRBJ1-1; D might be TRBD1 (6 bases). Trimming took 3 bases from V and 0 from J, leaving 14 bases between them. Germline values: CDR1 KGHSH, CDR2 LQKENI. There are 16 residues in the CDR3. Together with reference TRBV18 and TRBJ1-1, the CDR3 gives the full variable domain: NAGVMQNPRHLVRRRGQEARLRCSPMKGHSHVYWYRQLPEEGLKFMVYLQKENIIDESGMPKERFSAEFPKEGPSILRIQQVVRGDSAAYFCASSPGGARVNTEAFFGQGTRLTVV.

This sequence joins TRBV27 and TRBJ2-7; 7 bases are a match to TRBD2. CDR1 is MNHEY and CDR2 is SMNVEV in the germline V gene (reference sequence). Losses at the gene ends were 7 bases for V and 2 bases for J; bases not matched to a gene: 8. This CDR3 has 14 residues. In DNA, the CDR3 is TGTGCCAGCACCAGACTAGCCGGCCCCTACGAGCAGTACTTC. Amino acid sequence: CASTRLAGPYEQYF.

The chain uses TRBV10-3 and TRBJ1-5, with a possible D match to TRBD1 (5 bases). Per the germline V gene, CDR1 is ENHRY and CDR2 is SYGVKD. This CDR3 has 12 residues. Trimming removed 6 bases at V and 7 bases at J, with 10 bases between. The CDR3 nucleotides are TGTGCCATCAGCGACAGTGGGCAGCCCCAGCATTTT. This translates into CAISDSGQPQHF.

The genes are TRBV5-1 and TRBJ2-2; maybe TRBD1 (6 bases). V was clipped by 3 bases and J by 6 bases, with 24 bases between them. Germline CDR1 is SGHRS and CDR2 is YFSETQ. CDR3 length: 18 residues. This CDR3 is CASSSTQQGRLPAGELFF. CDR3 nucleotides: TGCGCCAGCAGCTCGACCCAACAGGGTCGACTCCCGGCCGGGGAGCTGTTTTTT. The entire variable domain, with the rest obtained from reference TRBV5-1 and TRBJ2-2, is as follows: KAGVTQTPRYLIKTRGQQVTLSCSPISGHRSVSWYQQTPGQGLQFLFEYFSETQRNKGNFPGRFSGRQFSNSRSEMNVSTLELGDSALYLCASSSTQQGRLPAGELFFGEGSRLTVL.

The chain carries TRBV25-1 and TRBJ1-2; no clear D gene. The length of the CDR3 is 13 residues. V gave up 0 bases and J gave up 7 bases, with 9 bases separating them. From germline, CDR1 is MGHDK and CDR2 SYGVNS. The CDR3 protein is CASSEYSGVGYTF. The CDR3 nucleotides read TGTGCCAGCAGTGAATATTCCGGGGTTGGCTACACCTTC.

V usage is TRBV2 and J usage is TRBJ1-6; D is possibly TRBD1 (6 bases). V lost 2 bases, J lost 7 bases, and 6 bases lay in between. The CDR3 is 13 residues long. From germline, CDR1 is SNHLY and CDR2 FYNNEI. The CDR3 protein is CASSERGNSPLHF. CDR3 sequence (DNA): TGTGCCAGCAGTGAAAGGGGGAATTCACCCCTCCACTTT. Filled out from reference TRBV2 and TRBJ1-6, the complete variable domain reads EPEVTQTPSHQVTQMGQEVILRCVPISNHLYFYWYRQILGQKVEFLVSFYNNEISEKSEIFDDQFSVERPDGSNFTLKIRSTKLEDSAMYFCASSERGNSPLHFGNGTRLTVT.

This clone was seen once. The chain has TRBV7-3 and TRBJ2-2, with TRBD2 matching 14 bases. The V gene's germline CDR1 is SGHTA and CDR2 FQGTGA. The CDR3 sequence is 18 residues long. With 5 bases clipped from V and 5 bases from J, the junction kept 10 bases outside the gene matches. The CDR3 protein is CASSLSRGLAGVTGELFF. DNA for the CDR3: TGTGCCAGCAGCCTTTCACGGGGACTAGCGGGAGTAACCGGGGAGCTGTTTTTT.